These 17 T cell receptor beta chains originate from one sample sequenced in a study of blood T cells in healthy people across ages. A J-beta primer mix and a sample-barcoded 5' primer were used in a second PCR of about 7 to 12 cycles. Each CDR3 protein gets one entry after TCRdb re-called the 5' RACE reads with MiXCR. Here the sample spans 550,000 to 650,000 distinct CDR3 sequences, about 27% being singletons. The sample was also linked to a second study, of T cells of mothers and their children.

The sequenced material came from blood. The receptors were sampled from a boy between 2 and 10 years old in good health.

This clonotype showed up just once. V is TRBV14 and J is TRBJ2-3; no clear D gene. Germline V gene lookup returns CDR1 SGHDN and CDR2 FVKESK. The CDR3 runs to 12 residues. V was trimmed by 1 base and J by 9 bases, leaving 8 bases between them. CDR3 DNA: TGTGCCAGCAGCCAAGCCCTCTTCACGCAGTATTTT. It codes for CASSQALFTQYF. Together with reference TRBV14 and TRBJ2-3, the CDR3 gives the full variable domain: EAGVTQFPSHSVIEKGQTVTLRCDPISGHDNLYWYRRVMGKEIKFLLHFVKESKQDESGMPNNRFLAERTGGTYSTLKVQPAELEDSGVYFCASSQALFTQYFGPGTRLTVL.

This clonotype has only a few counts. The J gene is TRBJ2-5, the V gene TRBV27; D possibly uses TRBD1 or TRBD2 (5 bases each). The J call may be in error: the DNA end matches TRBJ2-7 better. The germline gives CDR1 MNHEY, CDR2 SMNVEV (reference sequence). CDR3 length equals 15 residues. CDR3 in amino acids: CASSLSGGEAYEQYF. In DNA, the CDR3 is TGTGCCAGCAGTTTATCTGGGGGTGAGGCCTACGAGCAGTACTTC.

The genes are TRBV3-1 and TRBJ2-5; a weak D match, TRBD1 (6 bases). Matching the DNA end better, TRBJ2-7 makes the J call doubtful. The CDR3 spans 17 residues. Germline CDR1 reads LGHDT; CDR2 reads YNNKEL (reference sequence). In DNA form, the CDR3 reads TGTGCCAGCAGCCCATCCTACTATGTGGACAGTTCCTACGAGCAGTACTTC. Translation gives CASSPSYYVDSSYEQYF.

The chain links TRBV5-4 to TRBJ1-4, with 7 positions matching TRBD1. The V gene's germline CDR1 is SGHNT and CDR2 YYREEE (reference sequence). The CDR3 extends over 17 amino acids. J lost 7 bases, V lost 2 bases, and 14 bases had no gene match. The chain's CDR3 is CASSFLPGARGTEKLFF. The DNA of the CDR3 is TGTGCCAGCAGCTTTTTGCCGGGGGCCAGGGGGACTGAAAAACTGTTTTTT.

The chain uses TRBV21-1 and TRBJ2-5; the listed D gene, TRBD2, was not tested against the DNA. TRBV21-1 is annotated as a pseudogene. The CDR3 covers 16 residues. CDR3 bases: TGTGCCAGCAGTCATAAGGGCTCTTCCTCCTTAGAGACCCAGTACTTC. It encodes CASSHKGSSSLETQYF.

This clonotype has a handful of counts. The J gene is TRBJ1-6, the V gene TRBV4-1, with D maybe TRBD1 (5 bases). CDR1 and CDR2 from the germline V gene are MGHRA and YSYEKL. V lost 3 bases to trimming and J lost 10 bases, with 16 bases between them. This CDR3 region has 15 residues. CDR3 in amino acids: CASSQYGTEESPLHF. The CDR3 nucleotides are TGCGCCAGCAGCCAGTACGGGACTGAAGAATCACCCCTCCACTTT.

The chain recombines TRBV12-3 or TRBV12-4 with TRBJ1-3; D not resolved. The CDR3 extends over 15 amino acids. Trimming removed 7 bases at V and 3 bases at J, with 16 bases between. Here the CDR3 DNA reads TGTGCCAGCACCCCAAGTGGAGTCTTTGGAAACACCATATATTTT. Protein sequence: CASTPSGVFGNTIYF.

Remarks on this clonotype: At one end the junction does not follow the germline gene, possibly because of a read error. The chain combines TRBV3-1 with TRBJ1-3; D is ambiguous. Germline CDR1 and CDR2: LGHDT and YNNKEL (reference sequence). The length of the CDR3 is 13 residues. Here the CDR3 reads CASRLGSGNPIYF. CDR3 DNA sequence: TGTGCCAGCAGGCTAGGGTCTGGAAACCCCATATATTTT.

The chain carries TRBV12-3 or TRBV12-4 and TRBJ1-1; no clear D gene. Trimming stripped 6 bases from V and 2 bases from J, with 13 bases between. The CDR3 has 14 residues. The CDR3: CASSQTDGNTEAFF. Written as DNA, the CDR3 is TGTGCCAGCAGCCAAACGGACGGCAACACTGAAGCTTTCTTT.

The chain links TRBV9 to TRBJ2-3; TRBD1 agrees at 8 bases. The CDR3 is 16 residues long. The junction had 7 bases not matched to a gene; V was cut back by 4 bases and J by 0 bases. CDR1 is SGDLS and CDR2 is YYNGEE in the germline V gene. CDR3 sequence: CASSPRTGWSTDTQYF. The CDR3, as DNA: TGTGCCAGCAGCCCTAGGACAGGGTGGAGCACAGATACGCAGTATTTT. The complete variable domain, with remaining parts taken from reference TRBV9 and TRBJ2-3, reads DSGVTQTPKHLITATGQRVTLRCSPRSGDLSVYWYQQSLDQGLQFLIQYYNGEERAKGNILERFSAQQFPDLHSELNLSSLELGDSALYFCASSPRTGWSTDTQYFGPGTRLTVL.

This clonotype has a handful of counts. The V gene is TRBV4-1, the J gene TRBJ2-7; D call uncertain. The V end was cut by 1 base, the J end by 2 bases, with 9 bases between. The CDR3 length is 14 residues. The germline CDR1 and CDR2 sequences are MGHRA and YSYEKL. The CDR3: CASSQGVNTYEQYF. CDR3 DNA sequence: TGCGCCAGCAGCCAAGGGGTAAACACCTACGAGCAGTACTTC.

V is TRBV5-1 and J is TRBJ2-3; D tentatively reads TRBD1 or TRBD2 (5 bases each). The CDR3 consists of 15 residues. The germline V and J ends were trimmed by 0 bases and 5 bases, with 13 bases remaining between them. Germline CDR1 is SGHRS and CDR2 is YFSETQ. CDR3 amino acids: CASSLEARGVDTQYF. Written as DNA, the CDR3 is TGCGCCAGCAGCTTGGAGGCCAGAGGGGTAGATACGCAGTATTTT.

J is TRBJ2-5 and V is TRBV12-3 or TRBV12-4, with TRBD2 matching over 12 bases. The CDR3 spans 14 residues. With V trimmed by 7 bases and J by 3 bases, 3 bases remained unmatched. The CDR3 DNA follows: TGTGCCAGCACCCGGACTAGCGGGGAAGAGACCCAGTACTTC. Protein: CASTRTSGEETQYF.

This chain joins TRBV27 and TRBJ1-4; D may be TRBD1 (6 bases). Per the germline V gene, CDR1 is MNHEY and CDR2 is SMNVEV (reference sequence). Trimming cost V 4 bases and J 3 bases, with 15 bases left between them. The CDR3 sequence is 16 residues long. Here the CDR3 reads CASSSQWGLANEKLFF. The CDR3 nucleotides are TGTGCCAGCAGTTCCCAATGGGGGCTGGCTAATGAAAAACTGTTTTTT.

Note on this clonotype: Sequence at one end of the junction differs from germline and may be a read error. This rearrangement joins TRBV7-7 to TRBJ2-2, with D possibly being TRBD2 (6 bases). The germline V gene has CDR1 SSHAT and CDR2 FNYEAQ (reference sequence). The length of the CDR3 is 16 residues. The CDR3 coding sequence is TGTGCTAGCAGCCTGCAGCCGGGACTTTACACCGGGGAGCTGTTTTTT. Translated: CASSLQPGLYTGELFF.

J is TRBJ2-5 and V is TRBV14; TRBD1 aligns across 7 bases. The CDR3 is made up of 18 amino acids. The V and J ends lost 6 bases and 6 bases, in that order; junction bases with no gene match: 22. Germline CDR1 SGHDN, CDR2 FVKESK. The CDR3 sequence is CASSAAVVPQGPGKTQYF. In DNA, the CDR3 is TGTGCCAGCAGTGCCGCGGTGGTGCCACAGGGGCCCGGAAAGACCCAGTACTTC.

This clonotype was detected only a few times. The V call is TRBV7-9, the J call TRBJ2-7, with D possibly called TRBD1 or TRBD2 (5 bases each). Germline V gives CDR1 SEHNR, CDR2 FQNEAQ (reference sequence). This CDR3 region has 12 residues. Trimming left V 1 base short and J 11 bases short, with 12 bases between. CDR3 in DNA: TGTGCCAGCAGCTTAGGGACAAGCGGAGAGTACTTC. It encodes CASSLGTSGEYF.